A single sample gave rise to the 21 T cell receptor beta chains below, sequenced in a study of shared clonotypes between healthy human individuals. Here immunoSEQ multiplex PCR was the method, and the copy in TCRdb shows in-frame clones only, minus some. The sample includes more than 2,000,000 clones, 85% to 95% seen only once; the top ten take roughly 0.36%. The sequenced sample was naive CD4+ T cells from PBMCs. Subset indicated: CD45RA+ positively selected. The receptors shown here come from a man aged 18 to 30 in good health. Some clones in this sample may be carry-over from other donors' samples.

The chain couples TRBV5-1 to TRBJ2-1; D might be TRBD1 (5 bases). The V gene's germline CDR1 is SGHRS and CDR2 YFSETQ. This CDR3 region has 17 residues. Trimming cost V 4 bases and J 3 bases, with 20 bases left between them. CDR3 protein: CASSLPKRGIFYNEQFF. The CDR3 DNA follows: TGCGCCAGCAGCCTGCCAAAAAGGGGAATCTTCTACAATGAGCAGTTCTTC.

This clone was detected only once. CDR3 coding DNA: TGCGCCAGCAGCCGCCTCGGACAGGGGGCCTACGAGCAGTACTTC. Translation gives CASSRLGQGAYEQYF. This chain joins TRBV5-1 and TRBJ2-7; TRBD1 matches at 10 bases. V was pared by 4 bases and J by 2 bases, with 6 bases of the junction left unmatched. The CDR3 spans 15 residues. Germline V gene lookup returns CDR1 SGHRS and CDR2 YFSETQ.

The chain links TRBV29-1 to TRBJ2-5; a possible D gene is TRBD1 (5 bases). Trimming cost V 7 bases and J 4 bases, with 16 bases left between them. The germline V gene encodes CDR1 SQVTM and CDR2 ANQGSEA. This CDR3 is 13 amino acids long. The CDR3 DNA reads TGCAGCGCCCGAAGGGGTCAGGGAGAGACCCAGTACTTC. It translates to CSARRGQGETQYF.

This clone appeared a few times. In nucleotides, the CDR3 is TGTGCCCGGGACAGGGATGGATATGGCTACACCTTC. It specifies CARDRDGYGYTF. The chain couples TRBV2 to TRBJ1-2, with 9 positions matching TRBD1. The CDR3 sequence is 12 residues long. Per germline, CDR1 SNHLY and CDR2 FYNNEI. V trimming: 11 bases; J trimming: 5 bases; junction bases outside the gene matches: 6.

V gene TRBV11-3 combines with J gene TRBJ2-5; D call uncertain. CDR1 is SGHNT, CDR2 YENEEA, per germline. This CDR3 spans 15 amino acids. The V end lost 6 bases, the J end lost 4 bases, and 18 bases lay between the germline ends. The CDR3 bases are TGTGCCAGCAGTCTAGGCGAGTTGCGGATAGAGACCCAGTACTTC. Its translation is CASSLGELRIETQYF.

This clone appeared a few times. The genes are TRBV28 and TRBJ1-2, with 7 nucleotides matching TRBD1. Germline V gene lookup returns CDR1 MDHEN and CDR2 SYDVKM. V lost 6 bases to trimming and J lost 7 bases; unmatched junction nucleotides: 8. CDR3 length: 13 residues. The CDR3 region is CASSTDRKFGYTF. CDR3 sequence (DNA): TGTGCCAGCAGCACGGACAGGAAATTTGGCTACACCTTC.

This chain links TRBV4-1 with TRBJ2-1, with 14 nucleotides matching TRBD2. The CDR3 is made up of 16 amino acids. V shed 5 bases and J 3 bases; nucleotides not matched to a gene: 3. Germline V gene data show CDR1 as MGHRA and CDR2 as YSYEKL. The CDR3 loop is CASSTGLAGGYNEQFF. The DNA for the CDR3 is TGCGCCAGCAGCACCGGACTAGCGGGAGGCTACAATGAGCAGTTCTTC.

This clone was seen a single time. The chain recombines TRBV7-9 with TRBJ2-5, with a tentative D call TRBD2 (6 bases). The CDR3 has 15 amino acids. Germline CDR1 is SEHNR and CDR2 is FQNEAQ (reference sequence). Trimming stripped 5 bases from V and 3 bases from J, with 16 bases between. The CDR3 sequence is CASSHALAAEETQYF. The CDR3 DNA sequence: TGTGCCAGCAGCCATGCCTTAGCGGCAGAAGAGACCCAGTACTTC.

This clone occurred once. CDR3 protein: CASRLAGEGDNQPQHF. CDR3 bases: TGTGCCAGTAGACTGGCTGGGGAAGGCGACAATCAGCCCCAGCATTTT. V is TRBV19 and J is TRBJ1-5; no reliable D call. The CDR3 contains 16 residues. Between the trimmed V and J ends, which lost 6 bases and 3 bases, there was a span of 18 bases. Germline V CDR1 and CDR2: LNHDA, SQIVND (reference sequence).

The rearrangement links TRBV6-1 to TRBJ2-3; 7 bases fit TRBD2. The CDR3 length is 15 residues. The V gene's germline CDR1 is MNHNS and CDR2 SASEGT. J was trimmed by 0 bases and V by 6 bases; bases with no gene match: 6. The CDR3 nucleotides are TGTGCCAGCAGGGGACTATCTTTCAGCACAGATACGCAGTATTTT. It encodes CASRGLSFSTDTQYF.

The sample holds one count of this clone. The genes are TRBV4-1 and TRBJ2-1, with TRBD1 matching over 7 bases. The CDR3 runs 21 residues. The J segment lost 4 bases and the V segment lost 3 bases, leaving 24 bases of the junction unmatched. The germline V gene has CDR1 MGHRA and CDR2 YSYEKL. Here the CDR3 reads CASSQLYVPGQYWDQYNEQFF. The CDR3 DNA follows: TGCGCCAGCAGCCAGCTATACGTCCCGGGACAGTATTGGGACCAGTACAATGAGCAGTTCTTC.

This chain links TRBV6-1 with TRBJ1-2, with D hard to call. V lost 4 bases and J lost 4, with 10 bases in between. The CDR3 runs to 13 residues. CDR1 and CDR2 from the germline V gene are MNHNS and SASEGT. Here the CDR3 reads CASSVVRPYGYTF. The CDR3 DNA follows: TGTGCCAGCAGTGTGGTTCGGCCCTATGGCTACACCTTC.

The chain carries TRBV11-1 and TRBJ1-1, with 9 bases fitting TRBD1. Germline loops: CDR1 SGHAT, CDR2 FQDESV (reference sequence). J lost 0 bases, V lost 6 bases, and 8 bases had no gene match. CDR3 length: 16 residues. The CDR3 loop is CASSKPGTGMNTEAFF. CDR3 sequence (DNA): TGTGCCAGCAGTAAACCCGGGACAGGGATGAACACTGAAGCTTTCTTT.

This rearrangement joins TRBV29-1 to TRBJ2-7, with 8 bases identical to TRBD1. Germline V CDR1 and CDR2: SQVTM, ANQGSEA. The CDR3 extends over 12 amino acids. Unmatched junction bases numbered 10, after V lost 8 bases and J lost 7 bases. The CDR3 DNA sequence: TGCAGCTTCCAGGGGGCGAGTAATGAGCAGTACTTC. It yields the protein CSFQGASNEQYF.

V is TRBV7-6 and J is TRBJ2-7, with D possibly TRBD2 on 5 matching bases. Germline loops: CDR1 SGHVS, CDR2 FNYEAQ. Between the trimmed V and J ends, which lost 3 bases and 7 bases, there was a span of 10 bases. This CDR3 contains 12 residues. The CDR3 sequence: CASSFYEGEQYF. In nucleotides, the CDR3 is TGTGCCAGCAGCTTTTATGAGGGTGAGCAGTACTTC.

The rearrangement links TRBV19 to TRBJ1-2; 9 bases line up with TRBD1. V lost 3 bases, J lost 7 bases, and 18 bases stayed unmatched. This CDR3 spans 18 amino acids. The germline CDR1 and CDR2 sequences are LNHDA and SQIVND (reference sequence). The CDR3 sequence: CASSIRRQGGSGLSGYTF. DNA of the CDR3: TGTGCCAGTAGTATCAGGCGACAGGGGGGCTCTGGACTGTCTGGCTACACCTTC.

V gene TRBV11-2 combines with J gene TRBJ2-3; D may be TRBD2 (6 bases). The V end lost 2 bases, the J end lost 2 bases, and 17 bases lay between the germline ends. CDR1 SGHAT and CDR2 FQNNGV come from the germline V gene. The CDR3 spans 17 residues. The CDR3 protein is CASSLRAGRTYTDTQYF. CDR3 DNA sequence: TGTGCCAGCAGCTTAAGGGCGGGGAGGACCTACACAGATACGCAGTATTTT. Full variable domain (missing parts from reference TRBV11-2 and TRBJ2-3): EAGVAQSPRYKIIEKRQSVAFWCNPISGHATLYWYQQILGQGPKLLIQFQNNGVVDDSQLPKDRFSAERLKGVDSTLKIQPAKLEDSAVYLCASSLRAGRTYTDTQYFGPGTRLTVL.

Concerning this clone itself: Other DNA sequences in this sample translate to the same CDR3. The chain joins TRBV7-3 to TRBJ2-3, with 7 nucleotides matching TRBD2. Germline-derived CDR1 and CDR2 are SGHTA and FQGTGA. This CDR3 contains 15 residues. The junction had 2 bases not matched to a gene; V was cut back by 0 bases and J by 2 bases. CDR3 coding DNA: TGTGCCAGCAGCTTAACTCGGGAGGCCACAGATACGCAGTATTTT. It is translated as CASSLTREATDTQYF.

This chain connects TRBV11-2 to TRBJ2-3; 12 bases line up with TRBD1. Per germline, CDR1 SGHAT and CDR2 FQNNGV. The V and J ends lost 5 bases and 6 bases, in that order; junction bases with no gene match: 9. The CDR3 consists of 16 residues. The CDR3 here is CASSRTGTGGLDTQYF. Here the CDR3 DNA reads TGTGCCAGCAGCCGGACCGGGACAGGGGGCTTGGATACGCAGTATTTT.

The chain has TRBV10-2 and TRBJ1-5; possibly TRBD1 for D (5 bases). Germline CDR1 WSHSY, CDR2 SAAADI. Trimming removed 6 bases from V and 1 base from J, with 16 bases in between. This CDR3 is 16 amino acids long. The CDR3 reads CASRYGAFCSNQPQHF. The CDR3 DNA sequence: TGCGCCAGCAGGTACGGGGCCTTCTGCAGCAATCAGCCCCAGCATTTT.

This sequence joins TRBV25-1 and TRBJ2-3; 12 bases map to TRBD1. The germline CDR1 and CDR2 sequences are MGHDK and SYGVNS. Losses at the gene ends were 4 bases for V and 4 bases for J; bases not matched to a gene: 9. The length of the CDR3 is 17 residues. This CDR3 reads CASSGRIGTGGSDTQYF. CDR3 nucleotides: TGTGCCAGCAGTGGTAGAATCGGGACAGGGGGCTCAGATACGCAGTATTTT.